The source of this T cell receptor (beta chain) is a study of cytomegalovirus exposure and HLA in healthy donors. About the study: There were approximately 80 million unique TCRs (from HLA-typed donors) in an early data release.

The PCR made use of 60 Vbeta and 13 Jbeta primers. In the source study's methods: The count from a later analysis was roughly 80 million unique TCR beta chains, around 11 million of them shared. Sequenced by immunoSEQ multiplex PCR; TCRdb stores in-frame clones only, minus some. D and trimming come from the DNA, and the V and J calls and clone size come from that table. The sample consists of approximately 120,000 clones, less than 80% of them appearing once. The germline gives CDR1 SQVTM, CDR2 ANQGSEA. Deletions cut 2 bases from V and 5 bases from J, with 11 bases between. The CDR3 consists of 13 residues.

Sequencing used PBMCs. V gene TRBV29-1 combines with J gene TRBJ2-3; TRBD2 is a possible D gene (5 bases). The receptor's source is a man between 40 and 49 years old in good health and CMV-seropositive. The CDR3 loop is CSVEFGLIDTQYF. The CDR3 DNA follows: TGCAGCGTTGAATTCGGACTCATAGATACGCAGTATTTT.